The 2 T cell receptor beta chains listed next were all sequenced from one sample in a study of regulatory T cells in long-lasting Graves disease. TCR beta libraries were built with iRepertoire HTBI primers and Arm-PCR of CDR3 regions. TCRdb called the multiplex PCR reads again in MiXCR, with one record for every CDR3 protein. Of more than 650,000 distinct CDR3 sequences listed, around 32% are singletons. The time point here: persistent/refractory GD, antithyroid drugs over 5 years with positive TRAb. Scientists built the TCR library using RNA that was extracted from PBMCs. This specimen was peripheral blood mononuclear cells (PBMCs), taken when the disease was refractory, from a patient treated with antithyroid drugs. All receptors derive from a female donor with Graves disease.

This clonotype was observed at least ten times. The rearrangement links TRBV28 to TRBJ1-2, with TRBD1 identical over 8 bases. In germline, CDR1 is MDHEN, CDR2 SYDVKM. J lost 3 bases, V lost 6 bases, and 12 bases had no gene match. There are 16 residues in the CDR3. The DNA for the CDR3 is TGTGCCAGCAGGGGTGGGACAGGAGGCTTTGACTATGGCTACACCTTC. Translated, it gives CASRGGTGGFDYGYTF.

V and J are TRBV5-6 and TRBJ1-1; 7 bases agree with TRBD1. The trim removed 2 bases at V and 5 bases at J, leaving 12 bases unmatched. There are 16 residues in the CDR3. From germline, CDR1 is SGHDT and CDR2 YYEEEE. The CDR3 DNA sequence: TGTGCCAGCAGCTTCCAGGGGGTCAAAAGGAATACTGAAGCTTTCTTT. Its protein is CASSFQGVKRNTEAFF.